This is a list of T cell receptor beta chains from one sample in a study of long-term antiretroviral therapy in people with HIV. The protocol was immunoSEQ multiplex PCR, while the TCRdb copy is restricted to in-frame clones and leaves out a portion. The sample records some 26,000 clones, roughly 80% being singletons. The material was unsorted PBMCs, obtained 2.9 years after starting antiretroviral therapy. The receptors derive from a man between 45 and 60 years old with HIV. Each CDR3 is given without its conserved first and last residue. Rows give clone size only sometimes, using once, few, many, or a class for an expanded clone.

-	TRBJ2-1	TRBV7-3	ASSLRRGGLDEQF
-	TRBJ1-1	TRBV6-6	ASILLGQGSLEAF
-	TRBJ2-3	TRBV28	ASSFITDTQY
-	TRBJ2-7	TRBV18	ASSPGQGGIYEQY
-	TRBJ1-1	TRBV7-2	ASKYGTGGFTEAF
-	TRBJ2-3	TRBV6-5	ASGKGEPDTQY
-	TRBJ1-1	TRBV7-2	ASSLRGEEAF
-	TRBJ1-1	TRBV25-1	ASSEYGRGTNTEAF
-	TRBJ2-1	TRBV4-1	ASSQHPGTALYNEQF
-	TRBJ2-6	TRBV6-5	ASLGFSGANVLT
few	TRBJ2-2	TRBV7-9	ASSYGTATGELF
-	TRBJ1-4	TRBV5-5	ASSSTGYNEKLF
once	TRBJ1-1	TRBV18	ASSPLESGLNTEAF
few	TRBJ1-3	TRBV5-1	ASSLTSAGNTIY
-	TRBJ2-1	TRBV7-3	ASSSNRENEQF
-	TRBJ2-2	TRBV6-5	ASLRASGTGELF
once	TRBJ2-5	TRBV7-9	ASSSYKRGVQETQY
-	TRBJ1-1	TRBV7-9	ASILTVNTEAF
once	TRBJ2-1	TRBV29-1	SVEEGTGKHYNEQF
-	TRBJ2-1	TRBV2	ASRPLGGSDNEQF
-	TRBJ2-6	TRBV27	ASSASGRGANVLT
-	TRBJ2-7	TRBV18	ASSPTTGGYEQY
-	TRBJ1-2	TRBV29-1	SVEGKAAT
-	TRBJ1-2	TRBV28	ASSPHTGGARDGYT
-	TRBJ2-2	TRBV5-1	ASSLQLAGGPGAGELF